Listed here are 30 T cell receptor beta chains from one sample, sequenced in a study of blood T cell repertoires in COVID-19. TCRdb keeps only in-frame clones here, not all; method: immunoSEQ multiplex PCR. Altogether about 110,000 clones are present, approximately 76% being singletons, with the ten largest covering less than 20%. The sample comprised peripheral blood. The source of these receptors is a woman between 65 and 79 years old with acute or convalescent COVID-19.

V is TRBV11-2 and J is TRBJ1-4; 10 nucleotides align to TRBD1. V dropped 3 bases and J dropped 0; count of bases not matched to a gene: 1. Germline loops: CDR1 SGHAT, CDR2 FQNNGV. The CDR3 loop spans 16 amino acids. In DNA, the CDR3 is TGTGCCAGCAGCTTCGGACAGGGGGCAACTAATGAAAAACTGTTTTTT. This gives the protein CASSFGQGATNEKLFF. The full variable domain, in which reference TRBV11-2 and TRBJ1-4 provide the parts outside the CDR3, is EAGVAQSPRYKIIEKRQSVAFWCNPISGHATLYWYQQILGQGPKLLIQFQNNGVVDDSQLPKDRFSAERLKGVDSTLKIQPAKLEDSAVYLCASSFGQGATNEKLFFGSGTQLSVL.

V gene TRBV5-4 combines with J gene TRBJ2-3; TRBD2 matches at 9 bases. The J segment lost 2 bases and the V segment lost 3 bases, leaving 7 bases of the junction unmatched. The germline V gene encodes CDR1 SGHNT and CDR2 YYREEE (reference sequence). This CDR3 is built from 16 residues. The CDR3 coding sequence is TGTGCCAGCAGCTCTGTAGCGGGGGCCCCCACAGATACGCAGTATTTT. Translated: CASSSVAGAPTDTQYF.

This clone was recorded once. The rearrangement links TRBV24-1 to TRBJ2-5, with D possibly matching TRBD2 (6 bases). Germline V CDR1 and CDR2: KGHDR, SFDVKD. The V end lost 3 bases, the J end lost 8 bases, and 15 bases lay between the germline ends. The CDR3 runs to 14 residues. Here the CDR3 reads CATSDRDSASTQYF. CDR3 nucleotide sequence: TGTGCCACCAGTGATAGGGACTCCGCCAGCACCCAGTACTTC.

The rearrangement uses TRBV6-5 and TRBJ1-1; weak D call: TRBD1 (5 bases). CDR3 size: 15 residues. The germline gives CDR1 MNHEY, CDR2 SVGAGI. With 2 bases removed from V and 4 bases from J, the gap between germline ends came to 14 bases. The CDR3 loop reads CASSYASGKGTEAFF. Written as DNA, the CDR3 is TGTGCCAGCAGTTACGCCTCAGGGAAGGGCACTGAAGCTTTCTTT.

This clone came up a few times. The CDR3 region is CATSDRARTDTQYF. The CDR3 nucleotides read TGTGCCACCTCAGACAGGGCACGCACAGATACGCAGTATTTT. This chain uses TRBV24-1 with TRBJ2-3; TRBD1 matches 7 bases. There are 14 residues in the CDR3. Germline values: CDR1 KGHDR, CDR2 SFDVKD. The J segment lost 1 base and the V segment lost 9 bases, leaving 6 bases of the junction unmatched.

The chain uses TRBV30 and TRBJ2-5; weak D call: TRBD2 (5 bases). CDR1 and CDR2 from the germline V gene are GTSNPN and SVGIG (reference sequence). Trimming cost V 1 base and J 5 bases, with 8 bases left between them. CDR3 size: 12 residues. CDR3 sequence: CAWSDTGETQYF. The CDR3 bases are TGTGCCTGGAGTGACACGGGGGAGACCCAGTACTTC.

The rearrangement joins TRBV30 to TRBJ2-3; D is possibly TRBD2 (5 bases). Germline CDR1 GTSNPN, CDR2 SVGIG (reference sequence). Trimming left V 8 bases short and J 0 bases short, with 15 bases between. This CDR3 comprises 14 residues. The CDR3 region has the DNA TGTGCCCTAGCCACTAGTCGAAGCACAGATACGCAGTATTTT. It encodes CALATSRSTDTQYF.

The chain links TRBV5-4 to TRBJ2-7, with D perhaps TRBD1 (6 bases). The length of the CDR3 is 15 residues. Germline V gene sequence: CDR1 SGHNT, CDR2 YYREEE (reference sequence). Trimming shortened V by 4 bases and J by 4 bases, and 18 bases separated the two germline ends. The CDR3 bases are TGTGCCAGCAGCCCCGGACAGAGAGGGTTTTACGAGCAGTACTTC. It translates to CASSPGQRGFYEQYF.

V is TRBV9 and J is TRBJ1-6, with D perhaps TRBD1 (6 bases). CDR3 length: 14 amino acids. Germline V lookup: CDR1 SGDLS, CDR2 YYNGEE. The V gene lost 4 bases and the J gene lost 5 bases, with 10 bases spanning the gap. The CDR3 coding sequence is TGTGCCAGCAGCCAGCGGACAGATAATTCACCCCTCCACTTT. This codes for CASSQRTDNSPLHF.

The chain carries TRBV7-8 and TRBJ2-7; 9 positions agree with TRBD1. Germline-derived CDR1 and CDR2 are SGHVS and FQNEAQ. V shed 3 bases and J 5 bases; nucleotides not matched to a gene: 8. The CDR3 loop spans 15 amino acids. The CDR3 nucleotides read TGTGCCAGCAGCTTCCAAGGGGACAGGGCCGACGAGCAGTACTTC. Translating gives CASSFQGDRADEQYF.

V gene TRBV11-2 combines with J gene TRBJ2-5, with a weak D call TRBD1 (5 bases). Per the germline V gene, CDR1 is SGHAT and CDR2 is FQNNGV. Trimming stripped 0 bases from V and 6 bases from J, with 11 bases between. The CDR3 is 14 amino acids. CDR3 nucleotide sequence: TGTGCCAGCAGCTTAGATCATCAGGGTCAGACCCAGTACTTC. Encoded protein: CASSLDHQGQTQYF. The complete variable domain, with remaining parts taken from reference TRBV11-2 and TRBJ2-5, reads EAGVAQSPRYKIIEKRQSVAFWCNPISGHATLYWYQQILGQGPKLLIQFQNNGVVDDSQLPKDRFSAERLKGVDSTLKIQPAKLEDSAVYLCASSLDHQGQTQYFGPGTRLLVL.

The chain combines TRBV5-1 with TRBJ2-1; tentatively, D is TRBD1 (5 bases). The germline V gene encodes CDR1 SGHRS and CDR2 YFSETQ. The CDR3 runs 17 residues. The germline V and J ends were trimmed by 1 base and 0 bases, with 14 bases remaining between them. DNA of the CDR3: TGCGCCAGCAGCTTGAGTCAGGGAACGGGCTCCTACAATGAGCAGTTCTTC. Amino acid sequence: CASSLSQGTGSYNEQFF.

The chain carries TRBV10-2 and TRBJ2-2; 10 bases map to TRBD2. Germline V gives CDR1 WSHSY, CDR2 SAAADI. Trimming removed 4 bases from V and 2 bases from J; junction bases left unmatched: 4. The CDR3 length is 16 residues. The CDR3 is CASSGPSGGNTGELFF. The DNA for the CDR3 is TGCGCCAGCAGTGGTCCTAGCGGGGGAAACACCGGGGAGCTGTTTTTT.

The chain is built from TRBV7-6 and TRBJ2-1, with 15 bases identical to TRBD2. There are 19 residues in the CDR3. Germline V gives CDR1 SGHVS, CDR2 FNYEAQ. V lost 4 bases and J lost 0; bases outside the gene matches: 7. CDR3 bases: TGTGCCAGCAGCTCCGGACTAGCGGGGGGGCCTAGCTCCTACAATGAGCAGTTCTTC. Translating gives CASSSGLAGGPSSYNEQFF.

The chain combines TRBV6-1 with TRBJ2-7; maybe TRBD1 (5 bases). V shed 2 bases and J shed 5 bases, with 7 bases lying between them. The CDR3 length is 12 residues. In germline, CDR1 is MNHNS, CDR2 SASEGT. CDR3 in DNA: TGTGCCAGCAGTGAACCCAGGGACGAGCAGTACTTC. Residues: CASSEPRDEQYF.

This clone is classed as medium-sized. This rearrangement joins TRBV6-5 to TRBJ2-2, with 11 bases fitting TRBD2. The germline V gene encodes CDR1 MNHEY and CDR2 SVGAGI. The ends lost 8 bases at V and 5 bases at J; junction bases unmatched: 4. The CDR3 covers 14 residues. The DNA of the CDR3 is TGTGCCAGCGTACTAGCGGGGGATACCGGGGAGCTGTTTTTT. Translating gives CASVLAGDTGELFF.

This clone occurred once. The gene calls are TRBV19 and TRBJ1-1, with D possibly TRBD1 on 5 matching bases. Germline V gene sequence: CDR1 LNHDA, CDR2 SQIVND (reference sequence). The CDR3 has 16 amino acids. V lost 3 bases and J lost 0, with 14 bases in between. The CDR3 reads CASSMPPDRVNTEAFF. Written as DNA, the CDR3 is TGTGCCAGTAGTATGCCCCCAGACAGAGTGAACACTGAAGCTTTCTTT.

This clone was detected only once. The chain uses TRBV27 and TRBJ1-2; D is unclear. This CDR3 has 13 residues. Germline CDR1 is MNHEY and CDR2 is SMNVEV (reference sequence). V lost 5 bases, J lost 10 bases, and 17 bases lay in between. CDR3 sequence reads: CASSIRGLNVYTF. The CDR3 DNA is TGTGCCAGCAGTATCCGGGGTCTTAATGTCTACACCTTC.

The chain employs TRBV12-5 and TRBJ1-5; 9 bases are a match to TRBD1. V gave up 3 bases and J gave up 0 bases; unmatched junction bases: 18. From germline, CDR1 is LGHNT and CDR2 FRNRAP. There are 21 residues in the CDR3. The DNA of the CDR3 is TGTGCTAGTGGTTTTCCTTCAACGGGACAGGGCCGTGGGACTAGCAATCAGCCCCAGCATTTT. Translation: CASGFPSTGQGRGTSNQPQHF.

The rearrangement links TRBV5-4 to TRBJ2-2; TRBD1 might be the D (5 bases). The CDR3 consists of 15 residues. With 2 bases removed from V and 3 bases from J, the gap between germline ends came to 11 bases. CDR1 is SGHNT and CDR2 is YYREEE in the germline V gene (reference sequence). The CDR3 coding sequence is TGTGCCAGCAGCTTCAGGCAGGGCTACACCGGGGAGCTGTTTTTT. Translating it yields CASSFRQGYTGELFF.

The chain recombines TRBV2 with TRBJ1-1, with unresolved D. The CDR3 covers 14 residues. V was cut by 4 bases and J by 5 bases, with 14 bases left in between. CDR1 and CDR2 (germline): SNHLY, FYNNEI. The CDR3 reads CASSAGSFRTEAFF. CDR3 bases: TGTGCCAGCAGTGCCGGGTCCTTCAGAACTGAAGCTTTCTTT.

The V call is TRBV6-5, the J call TRBJ1-1; D remains ambiguous. The CDR3 has 15 residues. Trimming removed 7 bases at V and 4 bases at J, with 19 bases between. Germline CDR1 reads MNHEY; CDR2 reads SVGAGI. The CDR3: CASTSVEGEGTEAFF. The CDR3 DNA is TGTGCCAGCACCTCAGTGGAGGGAGAGGGCACTGAAGCTTTCTTT.

The V gene is TRBV19, the J gene TRBJ1-2; tentatively, D is TRBD1 (5 bases). Germline V gives CDR1 LNHDA, CDR2 SQIVND (reference sequence). This CDR3 has 15 amino acids. The germline V and J ends were trimmed by 1 base and 3 bases, with 12 bases remaining between them. CDR3 DNA: TGTGCCAGTAGTATAGTGGGAATAGGGGACTATGGCTACACCTTC. Translation gives CASSIVGIGDYGYTF.

The V call is TRBV14, the J call TRBJ1-6; 7 nucleotides agree with TRBD1. The V and J ends lost 4 bases and 6 bases, in that order; junction bases with no gene match: 6. The germline V gene has CDR1 SGHDN and CDR2 FVKESK. The CDR3 runs to 15 residues. CDR3 region: CASSPPGQSNSPLHF. The CDR3 bases are TGTGCCAGCAGCCCTCCGGGACAGTCTAATTCACCCCTCCACTTT. The variable domain in full, with the rest retrieved from reference TRBV14 and TRBJ1-6, is EAGVTQFPSHSVIEKGQTVTLRCDPISGHDNLYWYRRVMGKEIKFLLHFVKESKQDESGMPNNRFLAERTGGTYSTLKVQPAELEDSGVYFCASSPPGQSNSPLHFGNGTRLTVT.

This clone was seen only a few times. V usage is TRBV15 and J usage is TRBJ2-2; a possible D gene is TRBD1 (5 bases). V lost 1 base and J lost 7, with 13 bases in between. The CDR3 loop spans 15 amino acids. CDR1 LNHNV and CDR2 YYDKDF come from the germline V gene (reference sequence). CDR3 sequence (DNA): TGTGCCACCAGCAGAGGCAGTCAGGGCGTCGGGGAGCTGTTTTTT. Translation: CATSRGSQGVGELFF.

This chain uses TRBV24-1 with TRBJ1-3; a weak D match, TRBD1 (5 bases). Germline V lookup: CDR1 KGHDR, CDR2 SFDVKD. V was cut by 2 bases and J by 0 bases, with 7 bases left in between. The CDR3 covers 15 residues. CDR3 bases: TGTGCCACCAGTGATTCAGGGATCTCTGGAAACACCATATATTTT. Translating gives CATSDSGISGNTIYF.

The J gene is TRBJ2-7, the V gene TRBV5-4; 7 bases map to TRBD1. Germline V gene lookup returns CDR1 SGHNT and CDR2 YYREEE (reference sequence). V lost 2 bases, J lost 2 bases, and 1 base stayed unmatched. There are 13 residues in the CDR3. CDR3 in DNA: TGTGCCAGCAGCTTCCAGGGGGCCTACGAGCAGTACTTC. Its protein product is CASSFQGAYEQYF.

The CDR3 spells CASSWGRVTDYGYTF. CDR3 coding DNA: TGTGCCAGCAGTTGGGGCAGGGTGACAGACTATGGCTACACCTTC. The V gene is TRBV6-1, the J gene TRBJ1-2; D is perhaps TRBD1 (5 bases). Germline V gene lookup returns CDR1 MNHNS and CDR2 SASEGT. Between the trimmed V and J ends, which lost 5 bases and 3 bases, there was a span of 16 bases. CDR3 size: 15 residues.

This clone came up once. This rearrangement joins TRBV30 to TRBJ1-1; no clear D. Trimming pared 1 base from V and 3 bases from J, leaving 9 bases between. Germline CDR1 and CDR2: GTSNPN and SVGIG (reference sequence). This CDR3 comprises 13 residues. In nucleotides, the CDR3 is TGTGCCTGGAGTGATGTCGGGGACACTGAAGCTTTCTTT. Translated: CAWSDVGDTEAFF. Drawing the rest from reference TRBV30 and TRBJ1-1, the complete variable domain is SQTIHQWPATLVQPVGSPLSLECTVEGTSNPNLYWYRQAAGRGLQLLFYSVGIGQISSEVPQNLSASRPQDRQFILSSKKLLLSDSGFYLCAWSDVGDTEAFFGQGTRLTVV.

This chain links TRBV18 with TRBJ2-7; 9 bases map to TRBD1. The CDR3 loop spans 14 amino acids. V shed 5 bases and J 5 bases; nucleotides not matched to a gene: 7. Germline V gives CDR1 KGHSH, CDR2 LQKENI. CDR3 protein: CASSSPGQGHEQYF. The CDR3 region has the DNA TGTGCCAGCTCATCTCCGGGACAGGGTCACGAGCAGTACTTC.